The 5 T cell receptor beta chains presented below share a single source sample, sequenced in a study of blood T cell repertoires in COVID-19. TCRdb's copy holds only in-frame clones and misses some; the assay was immunoSEQ multiplex PCR. In the table there are approximately 130,000 clones, approximately 77% of which are singletons. The specimen sequenced was peripheral blood. Receptors originate from a man older than 75 with acute or convalescent COVID-19.

V is TRBV3-1 (or the pseudogene TRBV3-2) and J is TRBJ1-1, with 8 bases fitting TRBD1. Germline CDR1 reads LGHDT; CDR2 reads YNNKEL (reference sequence). CDR3 length: 13 amino acids. The V and J ends lost 5 bases and 7 bases, in that order; junction bases with no gene match: 6. Here the CDR3 reads CASSWQGAGEAFF. In nucleotides, the CDR3 is TGTGCCAGCAGCTGGCAGGGGGCAGGTGAAGCTTTCTTT.

In its sample, this clone was seen once. V and J are TRBV27 and TRBJ1-1; a weak D match, TRBD1 (6 bases). The germline V gene has CDR1 MNHEY and CDR2 SMNVEV (reference sequence). Trimming took 5 bases from V and 1 from J, leaving 11 bases between them. The CDR3 loop spans 14 amino acids. The CDR3 sequence: CASSRGQPNTEAFF. The CDR3 DNA reads as TGTGCCAGCAGTCGCGGACAGCCGAACACTGAAGCTTTCTTT.

The chain joins TRBV5-4 to TRBJ1-2, with D perhaps matching TRBD1 (6 bases). Trimming removed 0 bases from V and 5 bases from J, with 14 bases in between. CDR1 SGHNT and CDR2 YYREEE come from the germline V gene (reference sequence). The CDR3 contains 15 residues. CDR3 in DNA: TGTGCCAGCAGCTTGGAGGGACACGGCACTTATGGCTACACCTTC. Its translation is CASSLEGHGTYGYTF.

This rearrangement joins TRBV12-3 or TRBV12-4 to TRBJ1-4; 7 nucleotides align to TRBD1. V was pared by 10 bases and J by 8 bases, with 10 bases of the junction left unmatched. The CDR3 loop spans 13 amino acids. The CDR3 here is CATATGLEEKLFF. The CDR3 nucleotides read TGTGCCACCGCGACAGGGTTGGAAGAAAAACTGTTTTTT.

The chain links TRBV19 to TRBJ1-3; 8 bases fit TRBD1. Germline CDR1 is LNHDA and CDR2 is SQIVND (reference sequence). This CDR3 has 14 amino acids. Trimming cost V 7 bases and J 3 bases; bases outside gene matches: 5. In DNA, the CDR3 is TGTGCCAGTAAGGACAGGGATTTTGGAAACACCATATATTTT. It codes for CASKDRDFGNTIYF.